This T cell receptor (beta chain) was identified in a study of shared clonotypes between healthy human individuals. This clone occurred once. Assay used: immunoSEQ multiplex PCR; TCRdb lists only in-frame clones, some missing. The table records roughly 2 million clones, more than 90% of them present only once. The TCR was taken from a man aged 18 to 29 in good health. Specimen: naive CD4+ T cells sorted from blood. Subset in this sample: CD45RA+ positively selected.

The CDR3 nucleotides read TGTGCCTGGGGCCTTGTAAAGGGCATTCTCCACTTT. Its protein is CAWGLVKGILHF. The V call is TRBV30, the J call TRBJ1-6; D remains ambiguous. V was clipped by 5 bases and J by 16 bases, with 18 bases between them. The CDR3 loop spans 12 amino acids. Germline assignment: CDR1 GTSNPN and CDR2 SVGIG (reference sequence).